This T cell receptor beta chain stems from a study of vaccination effects on CD4 cells after COVID-19. Across the whole study: As their vaccination, participants received two doses of either BNT162b2 or mRNA-1273.

Expansion with viral peptide pools was applied to antigen-specific CD4+ T cells by the ViraFEST assay prior to sequencing. Once cultured for approximately 10 days, the cells underwent separation to obtain CD4+ T cells. Recipients of the vaccine had no prior SARS-CoV-2 infection and negative nucleocapsid antibodies. The CDR3 length is 19 residues. Trimming removed 1 base from V and 6 bases from J; junction bases left unmatched: 18. Per germline, CDR1 SGHRS and CDR2 YFSETQ. Findings and limits, study-wide: In vaccinees who were healthy, merely 1 out of 255 vaccine-induced clones cross-reacted with common cold coronaviruses. The study found marked clonal contraction of infection- and vaccine-induced clones late after vaccination.

On this clone itself: The antigen is undetermined.

The method was immunoSEQ multiplex PCR; TCRdb's version includes in-frame clones alone and lacks a portion of them. The sample gives some 65,000 clones, less than 85% of which show up once; around 2.8% is in the top ten. The chain links TRBV5-1 to TRBJ2-3; 9 bases are shared with TRBD1. This receptor was taken from a human donor who received a COVID-19 vaccine. Sequencing used CD4+ T cells from PBMCs cultured with HCoV-NL63 spike peptides, obtained before COVID-19 vaccination. The CDR3: CASSLWALTGQGYSDTQYF. In nucleotides, the CDR3 is TGCGCCAGCAGCTTGTGGGCCCTGACGGGACAGGGTTATTCCGATACGCAGTATTTT.